This T cell receptor beta chain came from a study of blood T cell repertoires in COVID-19. Study information: From T cells, B-cell-depleted T cells, or PBMCs came the material, which was cDNA or gDNA.

Patients from Seattle were sampled longitudinally, starting during active infection. The CDR3 contains 15 residues. CDR1 and CDR2 (germline): SGDLS, YYNGEE. J gave up 4 bases and V 2 bases, and 3 bases lay outside the gene matches. Libraries were prepared by immunoSEQ multiplex PCR; TCRdb keeps only in-frame clonotypes and omits some of them. The table records more than 300,000 clones, 90% of them present only once. V gene TRBV9 combines with J gene TRBJ2-2, with 9 bases matching TRBD1. The TCR comes from a middle-aged woman with COVID-19, enrolled during active disease. Sequences were obtained from peripheral blood. CDR3 residues: CASSVGDRATGELFF. The CDR3 DNA reads as TGTGCCAGCAGCGTGGGGGACAGGGCCACCGGGGAGCTGTTTTTT.